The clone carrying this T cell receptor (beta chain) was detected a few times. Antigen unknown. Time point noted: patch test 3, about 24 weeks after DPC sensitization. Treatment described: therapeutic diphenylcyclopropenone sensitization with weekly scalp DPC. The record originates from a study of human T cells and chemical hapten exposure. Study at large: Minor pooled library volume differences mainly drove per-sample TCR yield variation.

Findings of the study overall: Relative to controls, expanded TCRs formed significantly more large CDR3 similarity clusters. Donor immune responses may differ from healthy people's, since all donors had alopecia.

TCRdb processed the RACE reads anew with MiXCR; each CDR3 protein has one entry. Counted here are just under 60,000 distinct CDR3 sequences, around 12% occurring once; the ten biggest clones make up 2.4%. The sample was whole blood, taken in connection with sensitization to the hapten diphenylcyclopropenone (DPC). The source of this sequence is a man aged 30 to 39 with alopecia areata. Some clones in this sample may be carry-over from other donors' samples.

The CDR3 sequence: CASSQGTEYEQYF. The CDR3 bases are TGTGCCAGCAGCCAGGGGACGGAGTACGAGCAGTACTTC. The rearrangement links TRBV7-9 to TRBJ2-7; D is perhaps TRBD1 (6 bases). The CDR3 extends over 13 amino acids. Germline V lookup: CDR1 SEHNR, CDR2 FQNEAQ (reference sequence). The V and J ends lost 5 bases and 4 bases respectively, with 12 bases between them.